This T cell receptor beta chain came from a study of metastatic and nonmetastatic thyroid tumors. MiXCR reprocessed the PCR reads for TCRdb. The sample lists tens of thousands of clones, 20% to 25% occurring once. Until they underwent thyroid surgery, no patient had received any treatment. The V end lost 2 bases, the J end lost 0 bases, and 15 bases lay between the germline ends. CDR3 size: 17 residues. Germline V gives CDR1 SGDLS, CDR2 YYNGEE. The specimen was blood. The gene calls are TRBV9 and TRBJ1-3, with D possibly TRBD1 on 6 matching bases. The TCR originated in a female donor with papillary thyroid cancer or a benign thyroid nodule (not recorded which). Some clones in this sample may be carry-over from other donors' samples. This chain's CDR3 is CASSVRGAGDSGNTIYF. The CDR3 DNA sequence: TGTGCCAGCAGCGTGCGGGGGGCAGGGGACTCTGGAAACACCATATATTTT. The complete variable domain, with remaining parts taken from reference TRBV9 and TRBJ1-3, reads DSGVTQTPKHLITATGQRVTLRCSPRSGDLSVYWYQQSLDQGLQFLIQYYNGEERAKGNILERFSAQQFPDLHSELNLSSLELGDSALYFCASSVRGAGDSGNTIYFGEGSWLTVV.